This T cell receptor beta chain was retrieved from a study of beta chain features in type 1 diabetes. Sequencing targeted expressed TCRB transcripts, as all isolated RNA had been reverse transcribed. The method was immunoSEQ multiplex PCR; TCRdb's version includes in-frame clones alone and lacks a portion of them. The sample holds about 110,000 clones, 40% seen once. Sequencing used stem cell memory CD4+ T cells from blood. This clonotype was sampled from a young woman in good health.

Here the CDR3 DNA reads TGTGCCAGCCGGGACTCGACTAGCACAGATACGCAGTATTTT. Its protein product is CASRDSTSTDTQYF. The chain employs TRBV10-3 and TRBJ2-3; perhaps TRBD2 as D (6 bases). The CDR3 runs 14 residues. The V end lost 10 bases, the J end lost 0 bases, and 14 bases lay between the germline ends. Germline V CDR1 and CDR2: ENHRY, SYGVKD.